In this sample, the clone carrying this T cell receptor beta chain turned up once. Per germline, CDR1 SGHDT and CDR2 YYEEEE. V was trimmed by 3 bases and J by 7 bases, leaving 17 bases between them. The CDR3 has 16 residues. Libraries were prepared by immunoSEQ multiplex PCR; TCRdb keeps only in-frame clonotypes and omits some of them. This sample has roughly 55,000 clones, with about 96% found just once. This sample was included in a study of control samples from healthy donors and cancer patients. This chain connects TRBV5-6 to TRBJ1-6; a possible D gene is TRBD1 (5 bases). Sequencing used blood. The sequence was obtained from a woman between 18 and 29 years old in good health. CDR3 DNA: TGTGCCAGCAGCTACACAACCGGGACGGGGAATTCACCCCTCCACTTT. As protein: CASSYTTGTGNSPLHF. Using reference TRBV5-6 and TRBJ1-6 for the parts outside the CDR3, the full variable domain is DAGVTQSPTHLIKTRGQQVTLRCSPKSGHDTVSWYQQALGQGPQFIFQYYEEEERQRGNFPDRFSGHQFPNYSSELNVNALLLGDSALYLCASSYTTGTGNSPLHFGNGTRLTVT.